The subject of this entry is one TCR beta chain. This sample was included in a study of blood T cell repertoires in COVID-19. Produced via immunoSEQ multiplex PCR; TCRdb's table is partial and in-frame only. The sample has 250,000 to 300,000 clones, about 89% seen once. The length of the CDR3 is 15 residues. Per germline, CDR1 PRHDT and CDR2 FYEKMQ (reference sequence). Trimming took off 4 bases at V and 1 base at J, with 13 bases between the two ends. The chain uses TRBV13 and TRBJ1-1, with D possibly matching TRBD1 (5 bases). Sequencing was done on a sample of peripheral blood. The TCR originated in a man aged 50 to 59 with acute or convalescent COVID-19. CDR3 sequence (DNA): TGTGCCAGCAGCTCCGACCGCACAGGGAACACTGAAGCTTTCTTT. Protein product: CASSSDRTGNTEAFF.